This is a list of T cell receptor beta chains from one sample in a study of control samples from healthy donors and cancer patients. TCRdb's table, derived via immunoSEQ multiplex PCR, lists solely in-frame clones and lacks some. Of tens of thousands of clones in the sample, around 90% were seen once. Specimen: PBMCs. Source of these receptors: a man in his 60s with colorectal cancer. Each CDR3 is given with its conserved first and last residue. Each record gives: J gene, V gene, D gene, clone size, CDR3 DNA, CDR3 protein. A D gene is named only where the DNA matches it firmly. Some rows have no size entry. The others give once, few or many, or a class for an expanded clone.

J gene: TRBJ1-6; V gene: TRBV6-5; D gene: .; clone size: .; CDR3 DNA: TGTGCCAGCAGTCCCGACATCCCCCCCGTTCGTCCCCTCCACTTT; CDR3 protein: CASSPDIPPVRPLHF
J gene: TRBJ2-2; V gene: TRBV7-2; D gene: .; clone size: .; CDR3 DNA: TGTGCCAGCAGCCCATACGGCTTTAGCACCGGGGAGCTGTTTTTT; CDR3 protein: CASSPYGFSTGELFF
J gene: TRBJ1-2; V gene: TRBV7-8; D gene: .; clone size: few; CDR3 DNA: TGTGCCAGCAGCCCGTTCCAGAACTATGGCTACACCTTC; CDR3 protein: CASSPFQNYGYTF
J gene: TRBJ2-3; V gene: TRBV4-3; D gene: .; clone size: .; CDR3 DNA: TGCGCCAGCAGCCAGGGGACGGCAGATACGCAGTATTTT; CDR3 protein: CASSQGTADTQYF
J gene: TRBJ2-7; V gene: TRBV28; D gene: .; clone size: .; CDR3 DNA: TGTGCCAGCAGTTTATATCCGGGAGTCCCCTACGAGCAGTACTTC; CDR3 protein: CASSLYPGVPYEQYF
J gene: TRBJ1-1; V gene: TRBV27; D gene: .; clone size: few; CDR3 DNA: TGTGCCAGCAGTTTATATGGGAACACTGAAGCTTTCTTT; CDR3 protein: CASSLYGNTEAFF
J gene: TRBJ2-1; V gene: TRBV7-2; D gene: TRBD1; clone size: .; CDR3 DNA: TGTGCCAGCAGCACGACAGGGAGCTCCTACAATGAGCAGTTCTTC; CDR3 protein: CASSTTGSSYNEQFF
J gene: TRBJ2-7; V gene: TRBV11-2; D gene: TRBD1; clone size: .; CDR3 DNA: TGTGCCAGCAGCTTAGATGGACGACAGGGGATTTCCTACGAGCAGTACTTC; CDR3 protein: CASSLDGRQGISYEQYF
J gene: TRBJ1-3; V gene: TRBV7-6; D gene: .; clone size: once; CDR3 DNA: TGTGCCAGCAGCTTTGGGCCCTCTGGAAACACCATATATTTT; CDR3 protein: CASSFGPSGNTIYF
J gene: TRBJ2-1; V gene: TRBV29-1; D gene: .; clone size: medium-sized; CDR3 DNA: TGCAGCGTTGAAGATCGGGGGAGAAGTGGGAATGAGCAGTTCTTC; CDR3 protein: CSVEDRGRSGNEQFF
J gene: TRBJ2-3; V gene: TRBV5-1; D gene: TRBD1; clone size: .; CDR3 DNA: TGCGCCAGCAGCTTGATGACAGGGGGGTACGGCACAGATACGCAGTATTTT; CDR3 protein: CASSLMTGGYGTDTQYF
J gene: TRBJ2-3; V gene: TRBV7-2; D gene: TRBD2; clone size: .; CDR3 DNA: TGTGCCAGCAGCTCCTTACTAGCGGGGGGGGCCACAGATACGCAGTATTTT; CDR3 protein: CASSSLLAGGATDTQYF
J gene: TRBJ2-7; V gene: TRBV4-1; D gene: .; clone size: .; CDR3 DNA: TGCGCCAGCAGCGAAGAACAGGGAATCTCCTACGAGCAGTACTTC; CDR3 protein: CASSEEQGISYEQYF
J gene: TRBJ2-1; V gene: TRBV19; D gene: .; clone size: .; CDR3 DNA: TGTGCCAGTAGTATAGATCTACAGGTTTCCTACAATGAGCAGTTCTTC; CDR3 protein: CASSIDLQVSYNEQFF
J gene: TRBJ1-1; V gene: TRBV30; D gene: .; clone size: .; CDR3 DNA: TGTGCCTGGAGCAGGGGCAAAGGCACTGAAGCTTTCTTT; CDR3 protein: CAWSRGKGTEAFF
J gene: TRBJ1-5; V gene: TRBV6-6; D gene: .; clone size: .; CDR3 DNA: TGTGCCAGCAGTCCGACTAGGGCGGCTGCATCAATGCCCCAGCATTTT; CDR3 protein: CASSPTRAAASMPQHF
J gene: TRBJ1-2; V gene: TRBV19; D gene: .; clone size: .; CDR3 DNA: TGTGCCAGTACTCACATAGGAGATAACTATGGCTACACCTTC; CDR3 protein: CASTHIGDNYGYTF
J gene: TRBJ2-3; V gene: TRBV7-9; D gene: .; clone size: .; CDR3 DNA: TGTGCCAGCAGCCCCCGGGCGGGGACGACTCCTGACACAGATACGCAGTATTTT; CDR3 protein: CASSPRAGTTPDTDTQYF
J gene: TRBJ2-3; V gene: TRBV9; D gene: TRBD2; clone size: .; CDR3 DNA: TGTGCCAGCAGCCGGCGGGGGGGGACCACAGATACGCAGTATTTT; CDR3 protein: CASSRRGGTTDTQYF
J gene: TRBJ1-2; V gene: TRBV5-4; D gene: TRBD1; clone size: .; CDR3 DNA: TGTGCCAGCAGCTCTACGACAGGGAGGACCCTTATGGTAGGCTACACCTTC; CDR3 protein: CASSSTTGRTLMVGYTF
J gene: TRBJ1-2; V gene: TRBV7-3; D gene: .; clone size: once; CDR3 DNA: TGTGCCAGCAGCTTAAGACAGAACTATGGCTACACCTTC; CDR3 protein: CASSLRQNYGYTF
J gene: TRBJ1-6; V gene: TRBV10-3; D gene: .; clone size: few; CDR3 DNA: TGTGCCATCAGTGAAAGGGGGGCTGATAATTCACCCCTCCACTTT; CDR3 protein: CAISERGADNSPLHF
J gene: TRBJ2-2; V gene: TRBV25-1; D gene: .; clone size: .; CDR3 DNA: TGTGCCAGCAGTCTACAGGGCTTCGCGAACACCGGGGAGCTGTTTTTT; CDR3 protein: CASSLQGFANTGELFF
J gene: TRBJ1-5; V gene: TRBV27; D gene: .; clone size: .; CDR3 DNA: TGTGCCAGCAGTTACCAGGCTAATCAGCCCCAGCATTTT; CDR3 protein: CASSYQANQPQHF
J gene: TRBJ1-5; V gene: TRBV18; D gene: .; clone size: .; CDR3 DNA: TGTGCCAGCACCCAGGGGTTGGGTCAGCCCCAGCATTTT; CDR3 protein: CASTQGLGQPQHF
J gene: TRBJ1-5; V gene: TRBV18; D gene: .; clone size: .; CDR3 DNA: TGTGCCAGCTCAGACACAGGGAGGGGGAATCAGCCCCAGCATTTT; CDR3 protein: CASSDTGRGNQPQHF
J gene: TRBJ2-3; V gene: TRBV7-7; D gene: TRBD2; clone size: .; CDR3 DNA: TGTGCCAGCAGCCCCTCAAAGGTAGCGGGGGGAAGCACAGATACGCAGTATTTT; CDR3 protein: CASSPSKVAGGSTDTQYF
J gene: TRBJ2-5; V gene: TRBV5-1; D gene: TRBD2; clone size: once; CDR3 DNA: TGCGCCAGCAGCTTGAGGCCTAGCGGGGTCTACCAAGAGACCCAGTACTTC; CDR3 protein: CASSLRPSGVYQETQYF
J gene: TRBJ2-7; V gene: TRBV2; D gene: TRBD2; clone size: .; CDR3 DNA: TGTGCCAGCATACCCGGGCCTAGCGGTATCATGTACTTC; CDR3 protein: CASIPGPSGIMYF
J gene: TRBJ1-2; V gene: TRBV9; D gene: TRBD1; clone size: .; CDR3 DNA: TGTGCCAGCAGCGACGGGACAGGGGATTGGAGCACCTTC; CDR3 protein: CASSDGTGDWSTF
J gene: TRBJ1-2; V gene: TRBV5-6; D gene: .; clone size: .; CDR3 DNA: TGTGCCAGCAGCTTACGAACTAACTATGGCTACACCTTC; CDR3 protein: CASSLRTNYGYTF
J gene: TRBJ1-4; V gene: TRBV9; D gene: .; clone size: .; CDR3 DNA: TGTGCCAGCAGCGAGAGGGGTCAAACAGGAAAACTGTTTTTT; CDR3 protein: CASSERGQTGKLFF
J gene: TRBJ2-2; V gene: TRBV6-2/TRBV6-3; D gene: .; clone size: once; CDR3 DNA: TGTGCCAGCAGTACCCATTTGAGGGGGGGGCCCCCCGGGGAGCTGTTTTTT; CDR3 protein: CASSTHLRGGPPGELFF
J gene: TRBJ2-5; V gene: TRBV7-8; D gene: .; clone size: .; CDR3 DNA: TGTGCCAGCAGCTATGGCGGGGCAGCCCAAGAGACCCAGTACTTC; CDR3 protein: CASSYGGAAQETQYF
J gene: TRBJ1-1; V gene: TRBV10-1; D gene: TRBD1; clone size: .; CDR3 DNA: TGCGCCAGCAGTGAGGGACAGGGACGGGCTTTCTTT; CDR3 protein: CASSEGQGRAFF
J gene: TRBJ2-1; V gene: TRBV9; D gene: TRBD2; clone size: .; CDR3 DNA: TGTGCCAGCAGCGCCGGGACTAGCGGACGATACAATGAGCAGTTCTTC; CDR3 protein: CASSAGTSGRYNEQFF
J gene: TRBJ2-3; V gene: TRBV9; D gene: TRBD2; clone size: once; CDR3 DNA: TGTGCCAGCAGCCCCCTAGCGGGGGACCCCAGGCGGACGCAGTATTTT; CDR3 protein: CASSPLAGDPRRTQYF
J gene: TRBJ1-5; V gene: TRBV18; D gene: .; clone size: .; CDR3 DNA: TGTGCCAGCTCACCACCGGCATGGGTGGGCAATCAGCCCCAGCATTTT; CDR3 protein: CASSPPAWVGNQPQHF
J gene: TRBJ1-2; V gene: TRBV19; D gene: .; clone size: once; CDR3 DNA: TGTGCCAGTAGTATTGGTCGGCCTCGGATTAACTATGGCTACACCTTC; CDR3 protein: CASSIGRPRINYGYTF
J gene: TRBJ1-1; V gene: TRBV5-1; D gene: .; clone size: .; CDR3 DNA: TGCGCCAGCAGCTTGTGGGGGAACACTGAAGCTTTCTTT; CDR3 protein: CASSLWGNTEAFF
J gene: TRBJ1-1; V gene: TRBV5-5; D gene: .; clone size: .; CDR3 DNA: TGTGCCAGCAGCTTGGGTCCAGGTCGGAACACTGAAGCTTTCTTT; CDR3 protein: CASSLGPGRNTEAFF
J gene: TRBJ1-1; V gene: TRBV27; D gene: .; clone size: once; CDR3 DNA: TGTGCCAGCAGTAGCGTGGCTACTTGGGCTGAAGCTTTCTTT; CDR3 protein: CASSSVATWAEAFF
J gene: TRBJ2-6; V gene: TRBV19; D gene: .; clone size: .; CDR3 DNA: TGTGCCAGTAGTACTGGGGCCAACGTCCTGACTTTC; CDR3 protein: CASSTGANVLTF
J gene: TRBJ2-3; V gene: TRBV3-1/TRBV3-2; D gene: TRBD2; clone size: .; CDR3 DNA: TGTGCCAGCAGCCCTTACCGGACTAGCGGGGGGGCTAGCACAGATACGCAGTATTTT; CDR3 protein: CASSPYRTSGGASTDTQYF
J gene: TRBJ1-1; V gene: TRBV11-2; D gene: .; clone size: .; CDR3 DNA: TGTGCCAGCAGCCCCCCCGGGGCTAACACTGAAGCTTTCTTT; CDR3 protein: CASSPPGANTEAFF
J gene: TRBJ1-1; V gene: TRBV5-1; D gene: .; clone size: .; CDR3 DNA: TGCGCCAGCAGCTTGTTTCAGACTCCGGACACTGAAGCTTTCTTT; CDR3 protein: CASSLFQTPDTEAFF